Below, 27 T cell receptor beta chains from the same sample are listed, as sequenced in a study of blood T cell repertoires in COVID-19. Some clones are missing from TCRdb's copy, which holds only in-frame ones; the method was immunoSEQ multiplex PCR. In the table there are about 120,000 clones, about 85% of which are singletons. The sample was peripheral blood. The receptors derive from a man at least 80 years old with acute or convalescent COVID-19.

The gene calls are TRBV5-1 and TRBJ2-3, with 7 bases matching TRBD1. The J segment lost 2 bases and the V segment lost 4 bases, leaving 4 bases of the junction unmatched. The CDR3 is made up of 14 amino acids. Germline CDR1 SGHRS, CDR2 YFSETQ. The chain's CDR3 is CASSPGQLTDTQYF. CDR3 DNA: TGCGCCAGCAGCCCGGGACAGCTCACAGATACGCAGTATTTT.

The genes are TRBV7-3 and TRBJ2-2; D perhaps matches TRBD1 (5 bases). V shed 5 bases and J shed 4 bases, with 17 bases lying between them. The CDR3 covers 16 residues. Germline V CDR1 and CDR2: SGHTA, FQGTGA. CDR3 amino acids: CASSRVPGLGTGELFF. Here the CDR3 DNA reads TGTGCCAGCAGCCGTGTACCAGGGCTGGGCACCGGGGAGCTGTTTTTT.

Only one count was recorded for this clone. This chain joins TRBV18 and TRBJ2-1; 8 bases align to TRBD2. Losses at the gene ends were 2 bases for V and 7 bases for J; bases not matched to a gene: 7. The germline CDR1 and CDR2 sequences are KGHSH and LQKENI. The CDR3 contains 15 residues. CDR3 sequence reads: CASSPTASGPNEQFF. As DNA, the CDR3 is TGTGCCAGCTCACCAACGGCTAGCGGGCCGAATGAGCAGTTCTTC.

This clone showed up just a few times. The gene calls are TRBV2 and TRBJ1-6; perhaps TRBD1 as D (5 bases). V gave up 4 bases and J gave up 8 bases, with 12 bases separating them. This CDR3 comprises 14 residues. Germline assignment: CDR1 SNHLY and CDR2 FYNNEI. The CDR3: CASSVQGRDSPLHF. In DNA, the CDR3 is TGTGCCAGCAGTGTGCAGGGTAGGGATTCACCCCTCCACTTT.

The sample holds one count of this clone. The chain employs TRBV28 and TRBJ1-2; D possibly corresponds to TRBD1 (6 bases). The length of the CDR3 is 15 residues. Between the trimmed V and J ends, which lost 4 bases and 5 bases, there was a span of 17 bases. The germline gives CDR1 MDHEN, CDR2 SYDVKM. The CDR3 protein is CASSSPRQAYYGYTF. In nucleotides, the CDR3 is TGTGCCAGCAGTTCCCCCCGACAGGCCTATTATGGCTACACCTTC.

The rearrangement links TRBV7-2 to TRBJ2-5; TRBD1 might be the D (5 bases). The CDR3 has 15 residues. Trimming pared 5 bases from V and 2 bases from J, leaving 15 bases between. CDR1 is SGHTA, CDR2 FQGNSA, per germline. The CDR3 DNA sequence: TGTGCCAGCAGCCCCTCACAGGTACAACAAGAGACCCAGTACTTC. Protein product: CASSPSQVQQETQYF.

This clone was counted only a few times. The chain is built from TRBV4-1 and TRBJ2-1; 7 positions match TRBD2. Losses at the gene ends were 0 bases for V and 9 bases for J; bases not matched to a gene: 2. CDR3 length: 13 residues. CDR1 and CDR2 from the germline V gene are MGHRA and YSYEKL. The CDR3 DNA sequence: TGCGCCAGCAGCCAAGAATCGGGGGGTGAGCAGTTCTTC. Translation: CASSQESGGEQFF.

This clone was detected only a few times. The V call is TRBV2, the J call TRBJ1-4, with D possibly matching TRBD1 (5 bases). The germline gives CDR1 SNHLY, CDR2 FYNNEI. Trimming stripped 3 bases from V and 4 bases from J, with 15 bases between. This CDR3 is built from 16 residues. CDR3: CASSDVTGALNEKLFF. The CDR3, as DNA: TGTGCCAGCAGTGATGTAACAGGAGCTCTTAATGAAAAACTGTTTTTT.

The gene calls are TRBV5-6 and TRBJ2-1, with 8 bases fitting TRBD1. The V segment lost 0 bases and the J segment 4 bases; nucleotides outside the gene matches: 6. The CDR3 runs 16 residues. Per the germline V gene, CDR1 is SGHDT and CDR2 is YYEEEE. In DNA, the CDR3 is TGTGCCAGCAGCTTGGAAGGCGGGACAGGATACAATGAGCAGTTCTTC. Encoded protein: CASSLEGGTGYNEQFF.

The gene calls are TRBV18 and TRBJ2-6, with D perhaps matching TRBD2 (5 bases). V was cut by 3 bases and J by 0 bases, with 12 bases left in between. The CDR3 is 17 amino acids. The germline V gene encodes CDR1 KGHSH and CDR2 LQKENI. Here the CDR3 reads CASSPGGGTSGANVLTF. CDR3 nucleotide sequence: TGTGCCAGCTCACCTGGTGGAGGTACCTCTGGGGCCAACGTCCTGACTTTC.

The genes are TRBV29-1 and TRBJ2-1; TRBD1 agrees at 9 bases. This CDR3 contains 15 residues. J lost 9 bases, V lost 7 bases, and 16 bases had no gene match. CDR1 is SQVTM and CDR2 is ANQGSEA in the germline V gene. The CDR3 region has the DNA TGCAGCGCCCGCTCGGGGACAGGGAATGATGGTGAGCAGTTCTTC. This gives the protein CSARSGTGNDGEQFF.

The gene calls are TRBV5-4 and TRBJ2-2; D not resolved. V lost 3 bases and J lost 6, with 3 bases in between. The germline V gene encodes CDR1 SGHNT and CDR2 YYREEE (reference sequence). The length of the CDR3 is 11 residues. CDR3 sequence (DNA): TGTGCCAGCAGCTCTTCCGGGGAGCTGTTTTTT. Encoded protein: CASSSSGELFF.

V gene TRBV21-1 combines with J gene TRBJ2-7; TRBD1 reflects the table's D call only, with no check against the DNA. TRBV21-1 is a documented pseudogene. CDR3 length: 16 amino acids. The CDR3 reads CASSTESRTGGNGQYF. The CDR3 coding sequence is TGTGCCAGCAGCACCGAAAGTCGGACAGGGGGCAACGGGCAGTACTTC.

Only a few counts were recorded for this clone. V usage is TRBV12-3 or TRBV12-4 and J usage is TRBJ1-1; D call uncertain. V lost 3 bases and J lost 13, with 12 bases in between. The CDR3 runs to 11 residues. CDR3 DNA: TGTGCCAGCAGTTTCCTAGGAAAAGGTTTCTTT. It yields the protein CASSFLGKGFF.

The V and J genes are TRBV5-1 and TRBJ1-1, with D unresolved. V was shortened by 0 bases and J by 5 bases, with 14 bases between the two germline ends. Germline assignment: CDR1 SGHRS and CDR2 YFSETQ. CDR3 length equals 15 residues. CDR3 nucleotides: TGCGCCAGCAGCTTGGCGACTTCCTCGGGGACTGAAGCTTTCTTT. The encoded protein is CASSLATSSGTEAFF.

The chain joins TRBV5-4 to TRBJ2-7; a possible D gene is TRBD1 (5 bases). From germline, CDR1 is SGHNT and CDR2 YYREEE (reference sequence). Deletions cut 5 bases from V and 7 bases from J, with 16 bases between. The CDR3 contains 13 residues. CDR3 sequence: CASRPGQAGEQYF. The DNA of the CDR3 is TGTGCCAGCAGACCCGGACAAGCCGGGGAGCAGTACTTC.

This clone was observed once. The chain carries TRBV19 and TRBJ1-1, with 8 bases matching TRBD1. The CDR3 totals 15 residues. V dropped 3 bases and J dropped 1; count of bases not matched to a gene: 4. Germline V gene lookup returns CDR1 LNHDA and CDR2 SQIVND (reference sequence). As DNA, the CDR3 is TGTGCCAGTAGTATTGCGGGACAGGAGAACACTGAAGCTTTCTTT. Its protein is CASSIAGQENTEAFF.

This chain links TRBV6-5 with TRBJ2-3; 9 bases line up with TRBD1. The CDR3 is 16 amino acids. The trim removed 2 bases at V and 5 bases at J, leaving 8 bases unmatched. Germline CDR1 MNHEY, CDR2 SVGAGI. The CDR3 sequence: CASSYGTGTRVDTQYF. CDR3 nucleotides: TGTGCCAGCAGTTACGGGACAGGGACCCGGGTAGATACGCAGTATTTT.

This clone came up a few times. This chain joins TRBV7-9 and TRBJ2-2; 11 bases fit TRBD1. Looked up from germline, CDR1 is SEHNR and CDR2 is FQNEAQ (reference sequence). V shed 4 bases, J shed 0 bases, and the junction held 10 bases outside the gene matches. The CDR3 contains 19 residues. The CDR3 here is CASSSQLGQGAPNTGELFF. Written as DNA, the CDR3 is TGTGCCAGCAGCTCACAGCTAGGACAGGGGGCACCGAACACCGGGGAGCTGTTTTTT.

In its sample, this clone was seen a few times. CDR3 in amino acids: CASSLSLAGEPGELFF. Here the CDR3 DNA reads TGCGCCAGCAGCTTGAGTCTAGCGGGGGAGCCCGGGGAGCTGTTTTTT. The chain combines TRBV5-1 with TRBJ2-2; 10 bases agree with TRBD2. After removal of 1 base from V and 6 bases from J, the junction contained 6 bases not matched to a gene. The CDR3 length is 16 residues. CDR1 SGHRS and CDR2 YFSETQ come from the germline V gene.

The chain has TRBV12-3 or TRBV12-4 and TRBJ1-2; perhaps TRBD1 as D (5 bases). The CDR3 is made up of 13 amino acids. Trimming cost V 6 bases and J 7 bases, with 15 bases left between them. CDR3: CASSVWGEGGYTF. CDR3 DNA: TGTGCCAGCAGCGTATGGGGGGAGGGTGGCTACACCTTC.

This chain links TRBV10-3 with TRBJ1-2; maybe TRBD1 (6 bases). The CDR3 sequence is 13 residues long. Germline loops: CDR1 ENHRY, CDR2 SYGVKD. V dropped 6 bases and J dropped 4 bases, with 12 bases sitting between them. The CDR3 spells CAIRDRLSYGYTF. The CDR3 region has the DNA TGTGCCATCAGGGACAGATTGTCCTATGGCTACACCTTC.

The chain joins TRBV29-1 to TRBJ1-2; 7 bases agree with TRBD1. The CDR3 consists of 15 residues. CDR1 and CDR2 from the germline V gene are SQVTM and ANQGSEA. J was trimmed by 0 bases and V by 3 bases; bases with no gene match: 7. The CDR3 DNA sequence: TGCAGCGTTGAGGGGGACAGCGGCTCTAACTATGGCTACACCTTC. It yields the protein CSVEGDSGSNYGYTF.

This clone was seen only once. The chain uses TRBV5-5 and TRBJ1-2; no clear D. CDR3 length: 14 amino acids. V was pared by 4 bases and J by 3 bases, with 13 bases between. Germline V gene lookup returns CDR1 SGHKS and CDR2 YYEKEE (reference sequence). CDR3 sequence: CASSRRTADYGYTF. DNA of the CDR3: TGTGCCAGCAGCAGACGGACTGCGGACTATGGCTACACCTTC.

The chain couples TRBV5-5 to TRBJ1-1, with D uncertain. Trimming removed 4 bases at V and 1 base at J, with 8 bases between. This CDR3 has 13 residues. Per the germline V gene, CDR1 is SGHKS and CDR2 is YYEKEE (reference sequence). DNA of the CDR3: TGTGCCAGCAGCGTTCAGGCGAACACTGAAGCTTTCTTT. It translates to CASSVQANTEAFF. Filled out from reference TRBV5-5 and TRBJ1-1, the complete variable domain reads DAGVTQSPTHLIKTRGQQVTLRCSPISGHKSVSWYQQVLGQGPQFIFQYYEKEERGRGNFPDRFSARQFPNYSSELNVNALLLGDSALYLCASSVQANTEAFFGQGTRLTVV.

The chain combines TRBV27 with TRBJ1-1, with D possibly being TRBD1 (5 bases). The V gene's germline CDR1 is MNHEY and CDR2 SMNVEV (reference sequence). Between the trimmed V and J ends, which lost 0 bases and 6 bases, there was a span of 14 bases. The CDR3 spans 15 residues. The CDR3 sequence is CASSLSMGGDPEAFF. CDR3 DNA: TGTGCCAGCAGTTTATCGATGGGCGGGGACCCTGAAGCTTTCTTT.

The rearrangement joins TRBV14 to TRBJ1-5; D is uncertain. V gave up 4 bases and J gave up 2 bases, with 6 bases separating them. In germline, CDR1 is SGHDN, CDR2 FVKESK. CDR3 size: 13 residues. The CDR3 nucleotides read TGTGCCAGCAGCCGCGGTGGCAATCAGCCCCAGCATTTT. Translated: CASSRGGNQPQHF.